One sample yielded the 10 T cell receptor beta chains listed below, sequenced in a study of a mutant IDH1 vaccine in newly diagnosed glioma. Some clones are missing from TCRdb's copy, which holds only in-frame ones; the method was immunoSEQ multiplex PCR. Counted here are some 60,000 clones, 70% to 85% occurring once; the ten biggest clones make up about 3.7%. Time point of the sample: week 11, during vaccination. The study gave 300 ug of mutant IDH1 20-mer peptide per vaccine dose, with topical imiquimod. The antigens for these receptors are not known. The material was PBMCs, obtained from a glioma patient whose treatment included an IDH1 peptide vaccine. The receptors derive from a man aged 25 to 45 with glioma.

This clone has a single count. The J gene is TRBJ2-2, the V gene TRBV7-2; D may be TRBD2 (7 bases). The CDR3 is made up of 16 amino acids. From germline, CDR1 is SGHTA and CDR2 FQGNSA. Trimming took 1 base from V and 4 from J, leaving 13 bases between them. The CDR3 nucleotides read TGTGCCAGCAGCTTAGTTGGCGGGGGCCCCACCGGGGAGCTGTTTTTT. It specifies CASSLVGGGPTGELFF.

The chain combines TRBV5-7 with TRBJ2-7, with 8 bases that match TRBD1. TRBV5-7 is an ORF for which the function is uncertain. This CDR3 has 15 residues. V dropped 5 bases and J dropped 3; count of bases not matched to a gene: 10. CDR3 region: CASSGGTTGGYEQYF. In nucleotides, the CDR3 is TGTGCCAGCAGTGGCGGAACAACAGGGGGCTACGAGCAGTACTTC.

The CDR3 sequence is CASSATSGGAFGEQFF. CDR3 sequence (DNA): TGTGCCAGCAGCGCGACTAGCGGGGGGGCCTTCGGTGAGCAGTTCTTC. This chain uses TRBV9 with TRBJ2-1, with 14 bases that match TRBD2. The J segment lost 9 bases and the V segment lost 3 bases, leaving 8 bases of the junction unmatched. This CDR3 comprises 16 residues. Looked up from germline, CDR1 is SGDLS and CDR2 is YYNGEE.

V gene TRBV27 combines with J gene TRBJ2-5; 9 bases map to TRBD2. V dropped 4 bases and J dropped 8; count of bases not matched to a gene: 11. The CDR3 runs to 15 residues. From germline, CDR1 is MNHEY and CDR2 SMNVEV (reference sequence). The CDR3 DNA is TGTGCCAGCAGTTCCCATCCTGGGCGGGGGGGAACCCAGTACTTC. It is translated as CASSSHPGRGGTQYF.

The chain links TRBV28 to TRBJ2-7; D gene ambiguous. CDR3 length: 14 amino acids. V lost 3 bases to trimming and J lost 0 bases, with 9 bases between them. Germline CDR1 MDHEN, CDR2 SYDVKM. The CDR3 bases are TGTGCCAGCAGTTTTCCGGCTAACTCCTACGAGCAGTACTTC. Its translation: CASSFPANSYEQYF.

CDR3 amino acids: CASTRRFMNTEAFF. In nucleotides, the CDR3 is TGTGCCAGCACCCGACGGTTCATGAACACTGAAGCTTTCTTT. The chain joins TRBV7-2 to TRBJ1-1, with D hard to call. Between the trimmed V and J ends, which lost 7 bases and 0 bases, there was a span of 12 bases. The CDR3 covers 14 residues. The germline CDR1 and CDR2 sequences are SGHTA and FQGNSA.

This chain connects TRBV28 to TRBJ1-4, with TRBD1 matching over 7 bases. The J segment lost 8 bases and the V segment lost 6 bases, leaving 3 bases of the junction unmatched. The CDR3 extends over 12 amino acids. Germline V gene lookup returns CDR1 MDHEN and CDR2 SYDVKM. The CDR3 nucleotides read TGTGCCAGCAGGACAGGGAAAGAAAAACTGTTTTTT. Protein product: CASRTGKEKLFF.

In its sample, this clone was seen once. The J gene is TRBJ2-7, the V gene TRBV11-2, with 10 nucleotides matching TRBD2. Unmatched junction bases numbered 13, after V lost 5 bases and J lost 3 bases. CDR1 SGHAT and CDR2 FQNNGV come from the germline V gene. The CDR3 contains 17 residues. DNA of the CDR3: TGTGCCAGCAGCAGGGCCCCACCGACTAGCGGGTACTACGAGCAGTACTTC. This gives the protein CASSRAPPTSGYYEQYF.

This clone was seen once. This chain links TRBV27 with TRBJ1-5, with D possibly matching TRBD1 (6 bases). Per the germline V gene, CDR1 is MNHEY and CDR2 is SMNVEV (reference sequence). The germline V and J ends were trimmed by 0 bases and 0 bases, with 15 bases remaining between them. The CDR3 runs 18 residues. The CDR3 DNA follows: TGTGCCAGCAGTTTATCGGAGGACAGCTTCTATAGCAATCAGCCCCAGCATTTT. As protein: CASSLSEDSFYSNQPQHF.

This clone was seen once. This chain uses TRBV2 with TRBJ1-3; TRBD1 matches 9 bases. This CDR3 comprises 14 residues. Germline V gene lookup returns CDR1 SNHLY and CDR2 FYNNEI. The V segment lost 7 bases and the J segment 4 bases; nucleotides outside the gene matches: 5. The CDR3 sequence: CASTPGTGGNTIYF. Written as DNA, the CDR3 is TGTGCCAGCACCCCTGGGACAGGGGGAAACACCATATATTTT.